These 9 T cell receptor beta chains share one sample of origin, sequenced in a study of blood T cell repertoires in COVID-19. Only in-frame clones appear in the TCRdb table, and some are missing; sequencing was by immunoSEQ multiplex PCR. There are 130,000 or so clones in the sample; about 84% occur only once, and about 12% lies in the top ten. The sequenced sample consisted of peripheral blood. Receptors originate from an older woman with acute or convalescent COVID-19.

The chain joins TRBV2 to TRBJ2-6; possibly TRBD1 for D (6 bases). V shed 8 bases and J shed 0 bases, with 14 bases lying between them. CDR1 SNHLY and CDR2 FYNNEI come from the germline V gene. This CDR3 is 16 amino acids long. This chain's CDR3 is CASSGTSISGANVLTF. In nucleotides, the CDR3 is TGTGCCAGCTCCGGGACAAGTATCTCTGGGGCCAACGTCCTGACTTTC. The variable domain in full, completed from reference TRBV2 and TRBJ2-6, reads EPEVTQTPSHQVTQMGQEVILRCVPISNHLYFYWYRQILGQKVEFLVSFYNNEISEKSEIFDDQFSVERPDGSNFTLKIRSTKLEDSAMYFCASSGTSISGANVLTFGAGSRLTVL.

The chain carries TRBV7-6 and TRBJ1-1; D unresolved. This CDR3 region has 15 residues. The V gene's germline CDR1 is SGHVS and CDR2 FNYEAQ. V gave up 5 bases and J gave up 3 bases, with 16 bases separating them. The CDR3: CASSPRAERDTEAFF. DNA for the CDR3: TGTGCCAGCAGCCCTCGGGCAGAGAGGGACACTGAAGCTTTCTTT.

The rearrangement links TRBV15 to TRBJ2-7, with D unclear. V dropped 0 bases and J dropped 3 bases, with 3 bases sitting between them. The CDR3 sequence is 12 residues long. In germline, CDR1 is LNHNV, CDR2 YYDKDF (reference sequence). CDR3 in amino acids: CATSRDYYEQYV. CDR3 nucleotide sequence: TGTGCCACCAGCAGAGATTACTACGAGCAGTACGTC.

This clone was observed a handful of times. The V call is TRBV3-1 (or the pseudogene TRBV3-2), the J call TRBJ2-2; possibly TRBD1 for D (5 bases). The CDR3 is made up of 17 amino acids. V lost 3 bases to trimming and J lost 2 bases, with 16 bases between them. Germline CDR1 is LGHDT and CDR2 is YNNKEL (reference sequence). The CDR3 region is CASSHTKTDTNTGELFF. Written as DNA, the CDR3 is TGTGCCAGCAGCCACACGAAGACGGACACCAACACCGGGGAGCTGTTTTTT.

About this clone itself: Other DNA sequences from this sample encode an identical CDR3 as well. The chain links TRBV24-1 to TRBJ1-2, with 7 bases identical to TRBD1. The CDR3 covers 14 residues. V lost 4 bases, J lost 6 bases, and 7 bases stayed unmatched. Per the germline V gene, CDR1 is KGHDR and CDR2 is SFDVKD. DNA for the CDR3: TGTGCCACCAGTGACTCGGGACAGCCTGATGGCTACACCTTC. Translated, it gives CATSDSGQPDGYTF.

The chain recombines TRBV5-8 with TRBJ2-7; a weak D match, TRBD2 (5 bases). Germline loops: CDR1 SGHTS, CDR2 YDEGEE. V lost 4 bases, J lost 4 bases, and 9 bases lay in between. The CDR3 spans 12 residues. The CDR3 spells CASSPGVYEQYF. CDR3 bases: TGTGCCAGCAGCCCCGGGGTATACGAGCAGTACTTC.

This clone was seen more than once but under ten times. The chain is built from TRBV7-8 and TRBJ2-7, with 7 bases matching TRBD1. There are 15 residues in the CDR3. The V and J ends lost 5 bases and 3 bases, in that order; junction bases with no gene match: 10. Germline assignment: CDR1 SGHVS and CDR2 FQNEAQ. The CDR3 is CASSPRTGVGYEQYV. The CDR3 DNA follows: TGTGCCAGCAGCCCGCGGACAGGAGTGGGCTACGAGCAGTACGTC.

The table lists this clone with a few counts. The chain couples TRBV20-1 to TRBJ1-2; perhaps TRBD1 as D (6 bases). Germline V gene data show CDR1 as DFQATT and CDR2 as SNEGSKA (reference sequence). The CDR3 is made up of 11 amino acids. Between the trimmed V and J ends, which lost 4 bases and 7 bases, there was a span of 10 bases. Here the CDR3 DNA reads TGCAGTGCTATTGTACAGGGTGGCTACACCTTC. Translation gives CSAIVQGGYTF.

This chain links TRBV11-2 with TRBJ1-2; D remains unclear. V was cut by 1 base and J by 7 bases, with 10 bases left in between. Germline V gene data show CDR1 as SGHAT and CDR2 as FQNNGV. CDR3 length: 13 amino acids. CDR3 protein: CASSLGAEGGYTF. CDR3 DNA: TGTGCCAGCAGCTTAGGGGCAGAGGGTGGCTACACCTTC.